Listed below are T cell receptor beta chains from one sample, sequenced in a study of blood T cell repertoires in COVID-19. Sequencing was performed with immunoSEQ multiplex PCR; in TCRdb, only in-frame clones are kept and a portion is missing. The sample records some 500,000 clones, 88% being singletons. Sample: PBMCs or T cells enriched from blood (not recorded which). These receptor sequences come from a woman in her forties who had recovered from COVID-19. Each CDR3 is given with its conserved first and last residue. The order of the fields is V gene, clone size, D gene, J gene, CDR3 protein, CDR3 DNA. D genes are given only for firm matches. Clone sizes are given selectively: once, few, many, or a class where the clone is expanded.

>TRBV10-1|.|TRBD1|TRBJ1-1
CASSELQGARSEAFF
TGCGCCAGCAGTGAGCTGCAGGGGGCTAGGTCTGAAGCTTTCTTT
>TRBV18|.|TRBD2|TRBJ2-5
CASSPSTGGETQYF
TGTGCCAGCTCACCCTCGACGGGGGGAGAGACCCAGTACTTC
>TRBV2|.|TRBD1|TRBJ2-1
CASSPRQGHEQFF
TGTGCCAGCAGTCCGCGACAGGGTCATGAGCAGTTCTTC
>TRBV7-2|few|TRBD2|TRBJ2-4
CASSLDVAGDVLIQYF
TGTGCCAGCAGCTTAGACGTAGCGGGAGACGTTCTCATTCAGTACTTC
>TRBV2|.|.|TRBJ1-3
CASSGTGRSGNTIYF
TGTGCCAGCAGTGGAACAGGGAGATCCGGAAACACCATATATTTT
>TRBV7-9|.|.|TRBJ2-3
CASSLQGSTDTQYF
TGTGCCAGCAGCCTCCAGGGGTCGACAGATACGCAGTATTTT
>TRBV27|.|TRBD2|TRBJ2-7
CASRTSLSEQYF
TGTGCCAGCCGGACTAGTCTTTCCGAGCAGTACTTC
>TRBV2|.|TRBD1|TRBJ1-2
CASSSGQGTGGYTF
TGTGCCAGCAGCTCGGGACAGGGTACGGGGGGCTACACCTTC
>TRBV11-2|.|TRBD1|TRBJ1-4
CASSSTGGAEKLFF
TGTGCCAGCAGCTCGACAGGGGGAGCTGAAAAACTGTTTTTT
>TRBV5-1|few|.|TRBJ1-1
CASSFRGGGTEAFF
TGCGCCAGCAGCTTCAGGGGTGGAGGCACTGAAGCTTTCTTT
>TRBV5-4|.|.|TRBJ2-1
CASSLAPGDMNEQFF
TGTGCCAGCAGCTTGGCGCCAGGCGACATGAATGAGCAGTTCTTC
>TRBV7-2|.|TRBD1|TRBJ2-2
CASSSGGLNTGELFF
TGTGCCAGCAGTTCAGGGGGCTTGAACACCGGGGAGCTGTTTTTT
>TRBV5-6|.|TRBD1|TRBJ2-7
CASSPGTAYEQYF
TGTGCCAGCAGCCCCGGGACAGCATACGAGCAGTACTTC
>TRBV12-5|.|.|TRBJ1-4
CASSPVGANEKLFF
TGTGCTAGTAGCCCCGTGGGAGCTAATGAAAAACTGTTTTTT
>TRBV12-5|.|TRBD2|TRBJ2-1
CASGLSPGGFGTPGPGLNHNEQFF
TGTGCTAGTGGTTTGTCCCCGGGTGGGTTCGGGACCCCGGGGCCGGGACTAAATCACAATGAGCAGTTCTTC
>TRBV19|.|TRBD1|TRBJ2-7
CASSTAGTGRSYEQYF
TGTGCCAGTAGTACCGCCGGGACAGGGAGGTCATACGAGCAGTACTTC
>TRBV4-3|.|.|TRBJ2-7
CASSQERRELRYEQYF
TGCGCCAGCAGCCAAGAAAGACGGGAGCTTCGCTACGAGCAGTACTTC
>TRBV10-1|.|TRBD1|TRBJ1-5
CASSQGANQPQHF
TGCGCCAGCAGTCAGGGGGCGAATCAGCCCCAGCATTTT
>TRBV7-2|once|TRBD2|TRBJ2-7
CASSPGLAGDITEEQYF
TGTGCCAGCAGCCCGGGACTAGCGGGAGACATCACAGAGGAGCAGTACTTC
>TRBV5-1|.|.|TRBJ2-3
CASSLWTHSTDTQYF
TGCGCCAGCAGCTTATGGACTCATAGCACAGATACGCAGTATTTT
>TRBV12-5|.|TRBD2|TRBJ2-7
CASGISGTSGWKQYF
TGTGCTAGTGGTATCTCCGGGACTAGCGGGTGGAAGCAGTACTTC
>TRBV5-6|.|TRBD2|TRBJ2-2
CASSPYRDLAGGWAGELFF
TGTGCCAGCAGCCCCTACCGCGACCTAGCGGGAGGGTGGGCCGGGGAGCTGTTTTTT
>TRBV9|.|.|TRBJ2-2
CASRPPGNTGELFF
TGTGCCAGCCGCCCCCCCGGGAACACCGGGGAGCTGTTTTTT
>TRBV5-8|.|.|TRBJ2-1
CASSPLQHNEQFF
TGTGCCAGCAGTCCTTTACAGCACAATGAGCAGTTCTTC
>TRBV9|.|.|TRBJ1-1
CASSVGLSGVYTEAFF
TGTGCCAGCAGCGTAGGGCTGTCAGGGGTTTACACTGAAGCTTTCTTT
>TRBV6-5|.|TRBD2|TRBJ2-7
CASTPGLAGVAKQYF
TGTGCCAGCACCCCGGGACTAGCGGGAGTGGCAAAGCAGTACTTC
>TRBV27|once|.|TRBJ1-1
CASSKPPGHINTEAFF
TGTGCCAGCAGTAAACCTCCGGGACACATAAACACTGAAGCTTTCTTT
>TRBV4-3|.|.|TRBJ1-2
CASSQEMGSGQSGYTF
TGCGCCAGCAGCCAAGAAATGGGGTCAGGGCAATCGGGCTACACCTTC
>TRBV5-1|.|TRBD1|TRBJ1-5
CAIHAGGGNQPQHF
TGCGCCATCCATGCAGGGGGAGGCAATCAGCCCCAGCATTTT
>TRBV7-8|.|TRBD1|TRBJ1-1
CASSLGGTVNTEAFF
TGTGCCAGCAGCTTAGGAGGGACAGTGAACACTGAAGCTTTCTTT
>TRBV3-1/TRBV3-2|.|TRBD1|TRBJ1-2
CASSQDRYGTGFNRYGYTF
TGTGCCAGCAGCCAAGATCGGTACGGGACAGGGTTTAATAGGTATGGCTACACCTTC
>TRBV7-9|.|TRBD1|TRBJ1-1
CASSLRTGLNTEAFF
TGTGCCAGCAGCTTACGGACAGGACTGAACACTGAAGCTTTCTTT
>TRBV11-2|.|TRBD1|TRBJ1-1
CASSLGRGQWNTEAFF
TGTGCCAGCAGCTTAGGGAGGGGACAGTGGAACACTGAAGCTTTCTTT
>TRBV7-9|few|TRBD1|TRBJ1-1
CASSKTGLEPEAFF
TGTGCCAGCAGCAAGACAGGGTTAGAGCCTGAAGCTTTCTTT
>TRBV29-1|.|TRBD1|TRBJ1-2
CSVVPHSDRVRGYTF
TGCAGCGTTGTCCCCCACAGCGACAGGGTACGTGGCTACACCTTC
>TRBV4-3|.|.|TRBJ1-2
CASSHRQSNYGYTF
TGCGCCAGCAGCCACAGACAGTCTAACTATGGCTACACCTTC
>TRBV10-1|.|TRBD1|TRBJ2-7
CASSGGQGNSYEQYF
TGCGCCAGCAGTGGCGGACAGGGCAACTCCTACGAGCAGTACTTC
>TRBV14|.|.|TRBJ1-5
CASSQWQGQPQHF
TGTGCCAGCAGCCAATGGCAGGGTCAGCCCCAGCATTTT
>TRBV5-1|.|.|TRBJ2-2
CASSASTGTLNTGELFF
TGCGCCAGCAGCGCGTCGACCGGGACTTTAAACACCGGGGAGCTGTTTTTT
>TRBV15|.|TRBD1|TRBJ1-5
CATSREGSRGHQPQHF
TGTGCCACCAGCAGAGAAGGTTCCAGGGGGCATCAGCCCCAGCATTTT
>TRBV11-2|.|.|TRBJ2-4
CASSLDRQGAKNIQYF
TGTGCCAGCAGCTTAGATCGGCAGGGGGCCAAAAACATTCAGTACTTC
>TRBV5-1|once|TRBD1|TRBJ1-4
CASSLGQGGEKLFF
TGCGCCAGCAGCTTGGGCCAGGGGGGTGAAAAACTGTTTTTT